This T cell receptor beta chain was sequenced in a study of early T cells in non-severe SARS-CoV-2 infection. Study-wide background: Unpaired chains resulted from sequencing bulk RNA of unsorted whole blood.

CDR1 is MGHDK and CDR2 is SYGVNS in the germline V gene. The CDR3 has 15 amino acids. The germline V and J ends were trimmed by 3 bases and 2 bases, with 14 bases remaining between them. Unique molecular identifiers were attached to individual cDNA molecules. MiXCR, applied by TCRdb to the 5' RACE reads, yields one record per CDR3 protein. Of 30,000 to 40,000 distinct CDR3 sequences in the sample, about 10% were seen once. The sequenced sample consisted of whole blood. The sequence was obtained from an adult who was a healthcare worker with PCR-confirmed SARS-CoV-2 infection or an uninfected control (not recorded which). The chain employs TRBV25-1 and TRBJ2-7; D might be TRBD1 (6 bases). The CDR3 is CASSESHRATYEQYF. DNA of the CDR3: TGTGCCAGCAGTGAGTCCCACAGGGCCACCTACGAGCAGTACTTC.